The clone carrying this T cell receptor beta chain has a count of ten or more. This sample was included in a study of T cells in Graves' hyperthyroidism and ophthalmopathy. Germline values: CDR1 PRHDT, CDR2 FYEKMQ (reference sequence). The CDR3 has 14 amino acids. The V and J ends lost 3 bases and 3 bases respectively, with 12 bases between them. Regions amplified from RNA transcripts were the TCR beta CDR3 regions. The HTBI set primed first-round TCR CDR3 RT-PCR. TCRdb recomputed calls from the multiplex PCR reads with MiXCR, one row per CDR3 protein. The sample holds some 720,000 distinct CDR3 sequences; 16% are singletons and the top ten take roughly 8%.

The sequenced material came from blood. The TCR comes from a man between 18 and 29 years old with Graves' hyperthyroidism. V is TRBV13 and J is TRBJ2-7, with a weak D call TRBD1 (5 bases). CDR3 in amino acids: CASSFSGKSYEQYF. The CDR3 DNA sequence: TGTGCCAGCAGCTTTTCAGGGAAAAGCTACGAGCAGTACTTC.